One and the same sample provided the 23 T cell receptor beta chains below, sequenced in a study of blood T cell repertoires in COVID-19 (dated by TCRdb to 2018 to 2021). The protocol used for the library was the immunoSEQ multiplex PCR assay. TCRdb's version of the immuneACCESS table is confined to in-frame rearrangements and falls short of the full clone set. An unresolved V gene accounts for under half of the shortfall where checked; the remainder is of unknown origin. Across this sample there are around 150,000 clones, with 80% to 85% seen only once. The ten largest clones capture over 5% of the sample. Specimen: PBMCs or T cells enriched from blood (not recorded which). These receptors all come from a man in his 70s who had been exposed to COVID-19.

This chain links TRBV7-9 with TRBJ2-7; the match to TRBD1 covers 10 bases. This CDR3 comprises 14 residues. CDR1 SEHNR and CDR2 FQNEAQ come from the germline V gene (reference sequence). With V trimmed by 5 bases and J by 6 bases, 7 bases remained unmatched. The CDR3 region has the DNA TGTGCCAGCAGCCCTCCGGGACAGGGGAGCGAGCAGTACTTC. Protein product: CASSPPGQGSEQYF. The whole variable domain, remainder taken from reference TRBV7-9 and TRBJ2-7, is DTGVSQNPRHKITKRGQNVTFRCDPISEHNRLYWYRQTLGQGPEFLTYFQNEAQLEKSRLLSDRFSAERPKGSFSTLEIQRTEQGDSAMYLCASSPPGQGSEQYFGPGTRLTVT.

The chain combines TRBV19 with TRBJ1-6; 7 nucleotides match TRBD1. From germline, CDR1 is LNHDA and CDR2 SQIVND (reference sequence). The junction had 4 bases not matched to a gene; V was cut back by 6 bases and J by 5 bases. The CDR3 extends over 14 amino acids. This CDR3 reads CASRSQGDNSPLHF. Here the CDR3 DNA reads TGTGCCAGTAGATCCCAGGGGGATAATTCACCCCTCCACTTT.

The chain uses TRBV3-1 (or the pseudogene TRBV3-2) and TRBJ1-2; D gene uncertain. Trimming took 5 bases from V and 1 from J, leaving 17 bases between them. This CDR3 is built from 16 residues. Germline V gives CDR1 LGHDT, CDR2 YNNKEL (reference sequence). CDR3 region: CASSYHPQVDNYGYTF. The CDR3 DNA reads TGTGCCAGCAGCTACCACCCCCAGGTAGATAACTATGGCTACACCTTC.

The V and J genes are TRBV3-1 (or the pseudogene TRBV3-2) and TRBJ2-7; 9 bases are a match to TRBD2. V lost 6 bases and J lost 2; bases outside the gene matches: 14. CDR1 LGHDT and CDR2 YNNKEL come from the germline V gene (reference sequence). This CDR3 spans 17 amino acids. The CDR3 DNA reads TGTGCCAGCAGTTCCTGGGTGGGGCTAGCGGGACCCTACGAGCAGTACTTC. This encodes CASSSWVGLAGPYEQYF.

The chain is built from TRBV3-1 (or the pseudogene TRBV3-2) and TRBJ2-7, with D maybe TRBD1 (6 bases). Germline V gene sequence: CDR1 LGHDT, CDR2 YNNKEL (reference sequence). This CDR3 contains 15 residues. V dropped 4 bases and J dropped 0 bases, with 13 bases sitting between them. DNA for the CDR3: TGTGCCAGCAGCCCCAACCTGGGGGCCTCCTACGAGCAGTACTTC. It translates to CASSPNLGASYEQYF.

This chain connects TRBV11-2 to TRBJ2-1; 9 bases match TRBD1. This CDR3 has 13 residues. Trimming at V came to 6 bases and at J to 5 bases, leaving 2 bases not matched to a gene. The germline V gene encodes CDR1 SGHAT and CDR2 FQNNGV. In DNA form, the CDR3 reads TGTGCCAGCAGTCGGGACAGGGACAATGAGCAGTTCTTC. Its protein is CASSRDRDNEQFF.

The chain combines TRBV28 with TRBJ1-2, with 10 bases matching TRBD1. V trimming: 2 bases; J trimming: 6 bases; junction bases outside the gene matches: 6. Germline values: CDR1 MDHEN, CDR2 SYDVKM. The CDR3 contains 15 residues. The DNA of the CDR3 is TGTGCCAGCAGTTTACCTAAGGACAGGGGGGATGGCTACACCTTC. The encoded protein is CASSLPKDRGDGYTF.

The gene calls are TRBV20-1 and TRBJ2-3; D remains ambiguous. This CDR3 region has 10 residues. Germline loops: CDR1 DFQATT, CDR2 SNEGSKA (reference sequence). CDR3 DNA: TGCAGCCCGTCGCACACCACGCAGTATTTT. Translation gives CSPSHTTQYF.

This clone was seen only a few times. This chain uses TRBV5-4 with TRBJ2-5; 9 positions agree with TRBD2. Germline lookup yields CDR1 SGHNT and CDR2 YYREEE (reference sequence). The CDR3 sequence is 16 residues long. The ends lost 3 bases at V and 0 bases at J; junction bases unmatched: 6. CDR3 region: CASSSFPSGNQETQYF. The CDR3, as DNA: TGTGCCAGCAGCTCCTTTCCTAGCGGGAACCAAGAGACCCAGTACTTC.

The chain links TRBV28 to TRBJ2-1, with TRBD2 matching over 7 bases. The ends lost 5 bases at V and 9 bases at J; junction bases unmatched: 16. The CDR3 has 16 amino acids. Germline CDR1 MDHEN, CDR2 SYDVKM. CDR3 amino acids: CASSPRLAGFGAEQFF. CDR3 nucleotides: TGTGCCAGCAGTCCAAGACTAGCCGGGTTCGGTGCTGAGCAGTTCTTC.

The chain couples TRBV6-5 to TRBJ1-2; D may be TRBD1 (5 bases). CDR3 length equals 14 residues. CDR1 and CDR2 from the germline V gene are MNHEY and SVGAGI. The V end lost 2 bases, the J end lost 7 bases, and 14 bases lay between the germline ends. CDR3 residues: CASSYRDLRGGYTF. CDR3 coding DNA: TGTGCCAGCAGTTACCGGGACCTGCGGGGTGGCTACACCTTC.

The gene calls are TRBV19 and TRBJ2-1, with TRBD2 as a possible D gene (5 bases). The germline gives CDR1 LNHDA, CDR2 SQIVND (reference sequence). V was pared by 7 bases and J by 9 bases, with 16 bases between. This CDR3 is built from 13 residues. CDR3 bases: TGTGCCAGTACACCCCCGGGAAGCCGTGAGCAGTTCTTC. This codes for CASTPPGSREQFF.

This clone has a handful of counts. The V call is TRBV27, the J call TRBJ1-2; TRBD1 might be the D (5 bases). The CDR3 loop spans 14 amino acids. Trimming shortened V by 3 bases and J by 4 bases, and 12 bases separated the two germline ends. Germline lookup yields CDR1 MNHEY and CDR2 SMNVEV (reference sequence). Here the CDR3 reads CASSFSDSLYGYTF. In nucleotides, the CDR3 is TGTGCCAGCAGTTTCTCCGACAGTCTCTATGGCTACACCTTC.

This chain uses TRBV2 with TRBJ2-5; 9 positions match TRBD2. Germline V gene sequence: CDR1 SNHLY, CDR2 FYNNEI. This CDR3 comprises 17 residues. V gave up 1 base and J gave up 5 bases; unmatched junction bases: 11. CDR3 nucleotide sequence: TGTGCCAGCAGTGAAGGCTTGGGCGGGGGGGCCCCGGAGACCCAGTACTTC. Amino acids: CASSEGLGGGAPETQYF.

For the CDR3, the DNA is TGTGCCAGCAGCTTGAAAGGGGGTGAAAAACTGTTTTTT. This gives the protein CASSLKGGEKLFF. V usage is TRBV5-8 and J usage is TRBJ1-4; D is perhaps TRBD1 (6 bases). Germline V gene lookup returns CDR1 SGHTS and CDR2 YDEGEE. The CDR3 has 13 residues. The V end lost 1 base, the J end lost 7 bases, and 8 bases lay between the germline ends.

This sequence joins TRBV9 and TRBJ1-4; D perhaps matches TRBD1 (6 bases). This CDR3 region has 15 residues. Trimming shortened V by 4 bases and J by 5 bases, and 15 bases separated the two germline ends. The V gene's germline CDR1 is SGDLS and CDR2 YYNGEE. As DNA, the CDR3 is TGTGCCAGCAGCATTCACAGGGTCGACAATGAAAAACTGTTTTTT. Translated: CASSIHRVDNEKLFF.

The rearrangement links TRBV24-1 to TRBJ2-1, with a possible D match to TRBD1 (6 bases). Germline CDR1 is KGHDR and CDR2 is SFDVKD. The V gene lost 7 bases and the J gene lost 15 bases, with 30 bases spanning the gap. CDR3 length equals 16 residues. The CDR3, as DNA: TGTGCCACCAGGGCCCAGGGGCAGGGTATCGACTCCCCGCCGTTCTTC. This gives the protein CATRAQGQGIDSPPFF.

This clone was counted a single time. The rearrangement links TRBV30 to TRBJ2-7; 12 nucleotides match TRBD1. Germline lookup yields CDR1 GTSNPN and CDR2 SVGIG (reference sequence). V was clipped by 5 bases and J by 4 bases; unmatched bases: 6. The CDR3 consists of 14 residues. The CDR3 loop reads CAWLPGQGAYEQYF. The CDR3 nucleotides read TGTGCCTGGCTCCCGGGACAGGGGGCGTACGAGCAGTACTTC.

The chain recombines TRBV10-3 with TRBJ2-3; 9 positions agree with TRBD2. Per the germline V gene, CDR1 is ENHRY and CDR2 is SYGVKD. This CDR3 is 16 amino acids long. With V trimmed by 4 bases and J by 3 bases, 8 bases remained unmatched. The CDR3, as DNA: TGTGCCATCAGTGGAAGAGCGGGGGGCGGAACAGATACGCAGTATTTT. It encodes CAISGRAGGGTDTQYF.

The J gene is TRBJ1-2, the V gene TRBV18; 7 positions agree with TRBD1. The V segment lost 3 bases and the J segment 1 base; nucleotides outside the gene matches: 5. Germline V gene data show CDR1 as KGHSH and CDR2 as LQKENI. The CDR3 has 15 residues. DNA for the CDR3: TGTGCCAGCTCACCGGGGGACAGACTTAACTATGGCTACACCTTC. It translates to CASSPGDRLNYGYTF.

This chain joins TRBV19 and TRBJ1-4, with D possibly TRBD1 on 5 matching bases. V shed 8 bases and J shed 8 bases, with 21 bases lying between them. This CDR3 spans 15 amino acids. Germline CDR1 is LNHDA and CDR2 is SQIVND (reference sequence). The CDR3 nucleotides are TGTGCCAGTTCAGAGTCGGGGGTTGGAGGCGAAAAACTGTTTTTT. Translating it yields CASSESGVGGEKLFF.

The CDR3 DNA reads TGTGCCAGCAGCCGGGGGAGCAGTGGGTACGAGCAGTACTTC. Its protein product is CASSRGSSGYEQYF. The rearrangement links TRBV5-6 to TRBJ2-7; tentatively, D is TRBD2 (6 bases). Germline CDR1 is SGHDT and CDR2 is YYEEEE. The CDR3 is 14 residues long. Between the trimmed V and J ends, which lost 4 bases and 4 bases, there was a span of 15 bases.

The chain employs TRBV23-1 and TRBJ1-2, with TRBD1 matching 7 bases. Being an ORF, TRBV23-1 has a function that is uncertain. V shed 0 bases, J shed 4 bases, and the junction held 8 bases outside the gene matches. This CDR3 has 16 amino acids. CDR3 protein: CASSQSPGQQVYGYTF. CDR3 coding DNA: TGCGCCAGCAGTCAATCTCCGGGACAGCAAGTCTATGGCTACACCTTC.